This T cell receptor (beta chain) comes out of a study of tumor-infiltrating lymphocytes in primary liver carcinoma. On this clonotype: One end of the junction is discordant with germline, which a read error may explain.

There are 15 residues in the CDR3. Germline CDR1 reads MNHEY; CDR2 reads SVGEGT. A primer matching the constant region was used to make TCR beta cDNA from 450 to 550 ng of total RNA. Nested multiplex PCR, run for three rounds with slightly modified ARM-PCR, yielded TCR beta libraries. Use of TRBV1-TRBV30 forward primers with a C-beta reverse primer characterized the first two PCR rounds, which lasted about 9 cycles each. TCRdb ran MiXCR on the multiplex PCR reads and lists one entry per CDR3 protein. In the table there are roughly 100,000 distinct CDR3 sequences, approximately 78% of which are singletons. For each extraction, RNA and DNA were obtained together from approximately 20-30 mg of unsorted bulk tissue.

The clonotype originates from a man aged 35 to 55 with primary liver carcinoma and hepatitis B virus infection. The sample consisted of liver tumor tissue from sampling region 3. Subset here: tumor region T3, left-lateral pole. This sequence joins TRBV6-2 or TRBV6-3 and TRBJ2-7; 7 bases line up with TRBD2. CDR3 sequence: CTSSTSGREVEWQYF. For the CDR3, the DNA is TGTACCAGCAGTACTAGTGGGAGGGAGGTGGAGTGGCAGTACTTC.